Listed here are 5 T cell receptor beta chains from one sample, sequenced in a study of blood T cell repertoires in COVID-19 (dated by TCRdb to 2020 to 2022). Library prep was done by the immunoSEQ multiplex PCR assay. This is the immuneACCESS table as TCRdb keeps it, with only in-frame sequences that have V and J called. A part of the clones is gone; compared with another copy, unresolved V genes explain less than half, and the rest is unexplained. This sample is represented by 200,000 or so clones; approximately 88% of them were singletons. Around 6% of the sample rests with the top ten. Sequenced input: peripheral blood. These receptors all come from a man aged 55 to 70 who had recovered from COVID-19.

The rearrangement joins TRBV7-2 to TRBJ2-3; D is unclear. Germline values: CDR1 SGHTA, CDR2 FQGNSA. Trimming stripped 1 base from V and 2 bases from J, with 13 bases between. The CDR3 is made up of 16 amino acids. CDR3 protein: CASSLDLAKATDTQYF. DNA for the CDR3: TGTGCCAGCAGCTTAGACTTAGCTAAGGCCACAGATACGCAGTATTTT.

The genes are TRBV6-5 and TRBJ1-4, with 9 bases aligning to TRBD1. The CDR3 loop spans 15 amino acids. With 0 bases clipped from V and 8 bases from J, the junction kept 4 bases outside the gene matches. Germline V lookup: CDR1 MNHEY, CDR2 SVGAGI. The CDR3 here is CASSYSGTGSEKLFF. CDR3 coding DNA: TGTGCCAGCAGTTACTCGGGGACAGGGAGCGAAAAACTGTTTTTT.

V gene TRBV5-1 combines with J gene TRBJ2-3; 9 bases are shared with TRBD1. The CDR3 has 16 amino acids. Germline V CDR1 and CDR2: SGHRS, YFSETQ. After removal of 6 bases from V and 3 bases from J, the junction contained 11 bases not matched to a gene. CDR3 protein: CASTQGTGWGTDTQYF. In nucleotides, the CDR3 is TGCGCCAGCACCCAGGGGACAGGGTGGGGGACAGATACGCAGTATTTT.

V gene TRBV11-2 combines with J gene TRBJ2-7; D is possibly TRBD2 (6 bases). The V gene's germline CDR1 is SGHAT and CDR2 FQNNGV. The CDR3 consists of 15 residues. V lost 5 bases to trimming and J lost 3 bases, with 17 bases between them. CDR3 in amino acids: CASSPGTGRFYEQYF. CDR3 DNA sequence: TGTGCCAGCAGCCCCGGGACTGGTCGGTTCTACGAGCAGTACTTC.

The gene calls are TRBV27 and TRBJ1-5; D uncertain. The V end was cut by 3 bases, the J end by 0 bases, with 6 bases between. The CDR3 loop spans 14 amino acids. Germline-derived CDR1 and CDR2 are MNHEY and SMNVEV (reference sequence). This CDR3 reads CASSFGNSNQPQHF. Written as DNA, the CDR3 is TGTGCCAGCAGTTTCGGGAATAGCAATCAGCCCCAGCATTTT.